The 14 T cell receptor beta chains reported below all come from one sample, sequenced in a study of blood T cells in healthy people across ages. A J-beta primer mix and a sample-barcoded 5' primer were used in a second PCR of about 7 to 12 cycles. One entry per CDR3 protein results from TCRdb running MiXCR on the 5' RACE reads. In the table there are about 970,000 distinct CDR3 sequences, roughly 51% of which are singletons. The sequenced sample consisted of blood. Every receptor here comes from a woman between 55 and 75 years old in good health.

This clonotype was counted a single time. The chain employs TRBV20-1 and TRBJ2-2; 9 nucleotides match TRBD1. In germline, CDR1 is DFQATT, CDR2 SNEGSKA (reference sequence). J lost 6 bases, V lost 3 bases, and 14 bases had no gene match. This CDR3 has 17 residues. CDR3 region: CSARNTGGASPPGELFF. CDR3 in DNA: TGCAGTGCTAGGAACACAGGGGGCGCAAGTCCTCCCGGGGAGCTGTTTTTT.

The CDR3 here is CASSSRLASGDEQFF. CDR3 nucleotide sequence: TGTGCCAGCAGTTCCCGGTTAGCTAGCGGAGATGAGCAGTTCTTC. The V and J genes are TRBV5-4 and TRBJ2-1; 7 bases fit TRBD2. The CDR3 spans 15 residues. Per germline, CDR1 SGHNT and CDR2 YYREEE (reference sequence). V shed 5 bases, J shed 8 bases, and the junction held 13 bases outside the gene matches.

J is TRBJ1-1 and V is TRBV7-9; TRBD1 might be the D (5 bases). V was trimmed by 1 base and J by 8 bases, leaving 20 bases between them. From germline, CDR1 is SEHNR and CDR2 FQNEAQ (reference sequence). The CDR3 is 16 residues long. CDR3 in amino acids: CASSLVERGTGWEAFF. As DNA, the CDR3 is TGTGCCAGCAGCTTAGTGGAGAGGGGCACGGGATGGGAAGCTTTCTTT. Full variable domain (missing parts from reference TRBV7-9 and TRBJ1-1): DTGVSQNPRHKITKRGQNVTFRCDPISEHNRLYWYRQTLGQGPEFLTYFQNEAQLEKSRLLSDRFSAERPKGSFSTLEIQRTEQGDSAMYLCASSLVERGTGWEAFFGQGTRLTVV.

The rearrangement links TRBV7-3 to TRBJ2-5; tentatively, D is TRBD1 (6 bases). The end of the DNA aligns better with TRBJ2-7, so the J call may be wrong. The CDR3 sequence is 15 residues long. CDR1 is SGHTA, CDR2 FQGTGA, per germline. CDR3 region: CASRLGDKRWYEQYF. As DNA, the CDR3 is TGTGCCAGCAGACTAGGGGACAAGAGGTGGTACGAGCAGTACTTC.

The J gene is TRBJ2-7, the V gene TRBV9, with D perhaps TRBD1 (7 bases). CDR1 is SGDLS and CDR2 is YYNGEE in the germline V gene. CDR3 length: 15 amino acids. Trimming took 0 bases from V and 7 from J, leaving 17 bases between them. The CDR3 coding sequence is TGTGCCAGCAGCGTAGATTTCGGAGGGGGCAATGAGCAGTACTTC. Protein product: CASSVDFGGGNEQYF.

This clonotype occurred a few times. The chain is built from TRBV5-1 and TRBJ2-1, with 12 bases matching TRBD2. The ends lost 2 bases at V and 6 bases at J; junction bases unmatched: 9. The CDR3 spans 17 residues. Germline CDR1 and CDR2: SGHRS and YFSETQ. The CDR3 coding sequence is TGCGCCAGCAGCTTTCCCCTAGCGGGAGGGCCGGTCAATGAGCAGTTCTTC. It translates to CASSFPLAGGPVNEQFF.

The CDR3 reads CASSSQQEGYNEQYF. DNA for the CDR3: TGTGCCAGCAGTTCCCAGCAGGAGGGGTACAATGAGCAGTACTTC. V is TRBV28 and J is TRBJ2-7; D might be TRBD2 (6 bases). Germline CDR1 is MDHEN and CDR2 is SYDVKM. Trimming took off 4 bases at V and 7 bases at J, with 20 bases between the two ends. The CDR3 has 15 residues.

CDR3: CASSASGRNPDEQFF. The CDR3 DNA follows: TGTGCCAGCAGCGCTAGCGGGAGGAACCCCGATGAGCAGTTCTTC. The chain couples TRBV9 to TRBJ2-1; 11 nucleotides agree with TRBD2. The CDR3 is made up of 15 amino acids. V gave up 3 bases and J gave up 8 bases; unmatched junction bases: 7. The germline V gene has CDR1 SGDLS and CDR2 YYNGEE. The full variable domain, with the rest looked up from reference TRBV9 and TRBJ2-1, is DSGVTQTPKHLITATGQRVTLRCSPRSGDLSVYWYQQSLDQGLQFLIQYYNGEERAKGNILERFSAQQFPDLHSELNLSSLELGDSALYFCASSASGRNPDEQFFGPGTRLTVL.

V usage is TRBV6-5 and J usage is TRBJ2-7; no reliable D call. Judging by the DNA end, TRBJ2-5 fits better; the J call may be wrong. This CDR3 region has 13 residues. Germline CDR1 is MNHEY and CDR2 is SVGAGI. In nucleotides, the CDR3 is TGTGCCAGCAGCATCTCGGGTATAGGGACCCAGTACTTC. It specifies CASSISGIGTQYF.

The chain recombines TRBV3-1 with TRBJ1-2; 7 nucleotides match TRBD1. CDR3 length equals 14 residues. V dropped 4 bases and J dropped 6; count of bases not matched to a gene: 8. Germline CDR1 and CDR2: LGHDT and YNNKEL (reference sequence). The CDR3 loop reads CASSPRDSGDGYTF. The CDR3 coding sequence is TGTGCCAGCAGCCCGAGGGACAGTGGAGATGGCTACACCTTC.

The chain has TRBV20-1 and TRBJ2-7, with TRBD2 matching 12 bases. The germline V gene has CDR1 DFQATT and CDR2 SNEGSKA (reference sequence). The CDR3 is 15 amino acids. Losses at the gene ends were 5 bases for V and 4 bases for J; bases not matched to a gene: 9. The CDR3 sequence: CSAHPPTSGSYEQYF. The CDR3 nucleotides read TGCAGTGCTCACCCGCCGACTAGCGGGAGTTACGAGCAGTACTTC.

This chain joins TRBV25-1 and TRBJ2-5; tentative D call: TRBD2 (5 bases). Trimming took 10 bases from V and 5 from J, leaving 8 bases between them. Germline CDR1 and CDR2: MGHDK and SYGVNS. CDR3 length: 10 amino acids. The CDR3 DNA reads TGTGCCACAGAGGGTGAGACCCAGTACTTC. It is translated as CATEGETQYF.

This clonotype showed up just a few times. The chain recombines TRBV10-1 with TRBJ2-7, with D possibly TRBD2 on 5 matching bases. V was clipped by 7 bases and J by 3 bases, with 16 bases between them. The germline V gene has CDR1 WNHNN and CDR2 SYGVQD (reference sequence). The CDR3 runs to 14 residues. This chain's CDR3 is CASNPERENYEQYF. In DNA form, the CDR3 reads TGCGCCAGCAATCCTGAGAGGGAAAACTACGAGCAGTACTTC.

In nucleotides, the CDR3 is TGCAGCGTTGAACTATTTGAAGCTTTCTTT. It yields the protein CSVELFEAFF. The chain combines TRBV29-1 with TRBJ1-1; the D is unclear. Looked up from germline, CDR1 is SQVTM and CDR2 is ANQGSEA. The CDR3 loop spans 10 amino acids. Trimming removed 2 bases from V and 7 bases from J, with 5 bases in between.